A single T cell receptor beta chain is shown here with its context. As handled by the study authors: Reference gene primer amplification yielded estimated nucleated cell counts. Sequencing used immunoSEQ multiplex PCR; TCRdb keeps in-frame clones, though not all of them. V and J calls and clone size are given by that table; D and trimming were obtained from the DNA. The table shows approximately 68,000 clones, with roughly 91% occurring only once. These data belong to a study of blood T cell repertoires in COVID-19. At the level of the study: Sources were T cells, B-cell-depleted T cells, or PBMCs; the material itself was cDNA or gDNA.

Germline V gene lookup returns CDR1 MNHEY and CDR2 SVGEGT. This CDR3 has 15 amino acids. Trimming at V came to 5 bases and at J to 4 bases, leaving 6 bases not matched to a gene. The rearrangement links TRBV6-2 or TRBV6-3 to TRBJ2-2; 8 nucleotides line up with TRBD1. Sequencing input: peripheral blood. This TCR came from a man aged 50-59 years with active COVID-19. CDR3 amino acids: CASSTRDRTTGELFF. In DNA form, the CDR3 reads TGTGCCAGCAGTACAAGGGACAGGACCACCGGGGAGCTGTTTTTT.